The T cell receptor (beta chain) described here comes from a study of T cells in Graves' hyperthyroidism and ophthalmopathy (dated by TCRdb to the late 2010s). A note on the overall study: Peripheral blood samples were taken at initial diagnosis, before any treatment was given. To identify distinguishing TCR V-J signatures, a discovery cohort of some 100 patients was used, comprising under 45 with Graves' ophthalmopathy and around 57 with stable Graves' hyperthyroidism. An independent validation cohort of fewer than 20 hyperthyroidism patients and approximately 16 patients who later progressed to ophthalmopathy tested prospective prediction of ophthalmopathy. The approximately 98 discovery patients were randomly divided into training and test sets at a 7:3 ratio. The study also compared thyroid tissue and blood T-cell repertoires from about six Graves' hyperthyroidism patients. After sampling, hyperthyroidism patients received methimazole starting at 30 mg daily, and ophthalmopathy patients received high-dose intravenous methylprednisolone. The paper reports TCR Vbeta CDR3 sequencing of some 140 peripheral blood samples: approximately 43 ophthalmopathy, roughly 80 hyperthyroidism and 17 progressor patients. General conclusions and limits of the study: Blood samples also contained most of the expanded thyroid clonotypes (frequency above 0.001), which suggests that blood repertoires may reflect thyroid immune responses. Sample size was not statistically predetermined, and investigators were not blinded to group allocation. In cross-validation, a model built on a 13 V-J signature told ophthalmopathy apart from stable hyperthyroidism with under 90% sensitivity and around 84% specificity, and in testing the same model reached 80%/75%. During validation, the model predicted progression to ophthalmopathy a median of approximately 6 months ahead of onset, with almost 71% sensitivity and 72.22% specificity.

This clonotype was detected a few times. The antigen this receptor binds is unknown. Per-base qualities were not stored, and no clone one base away is much larger. Graves' hyperthyroidism was defined as stable when no progression to ophthalmopathy occurred over 18 months of follow-up. Hyperthyroidism patients were aged 18 to 65 years and newly diagnosed, with disease duration of less than 2 months. Patients with uncontrolled infections, other autoimmune diseases, pregnancy or lactation were excluded. Diagnoses relied on clinical symptoms, serum thyroxine and TRAb, thyroid ultrasound and orbital computed tomography. Ficoll-Paque density gradient centrifugation was used to isolate PBMCs from under 11 ml of fresh peripheral blood. Trizol reagent was used to extract total RNA, and RNA quality was then checked on an Agilent 2100 Bioanalyzer. The TCR beta CDR3 regions were amplified from RNA transcripts. The TCR CDR3 was subjected to a first round of RT-PCR using the HTBI primer set and the Qiagen OneStep RT-PCR kit. Libraries were constructed in a second round of multiplex PCR, after which size selection and purification were performed. Paired-end sequencing of the libraries was performed with 100 bp reads on an Illumina HiSeq2000. From the authors' description of their analysis: SOAPnuke was used to process the raw data, removing reads that contained adapters or uncalled bases, had a mean Phred below 15, or lacked an exact match to the constant primer or identifier. COPE v1.2.5 was used to merge the high-quality paired reads, and each unique nucleotide sequence was defined as a clonotype. Clonotypes were aligned to IMGT TRBV, TRBD and TRBJ reference segments using MiTCR v1.1. Analysis was restricted to V-J combinations with a frequency above 0.0001, which covered over 98% of repertoires. The TCS score was defined as the ratio of F50 (clonal expansion) to E x V (chaos), calculated using BLOSUM62-based TCRdist between CDR3 peptides within each V-J. Welch's t-statistics and random forest reduced several hundred V-J features to roughly 13, which were used in a naive Bayes classifier (R e1071). The Morisita-Horn index was used to measure how similar the thyroid and blood repertoires were. TCRdb cleaned the public reads at Q25 with fastp, built clones with MiXCR and kept in-frame beta chains. Rows merge per CDR3 protein into single entries with the most common DNA and genes. The V and J calls here are based on TCRdb, not the publication. This sample comprises roughly 840,000 distinct CDR3 sequences, over 35% of them detected only once. 8.9% of the sample is taken by the ten largest.

The sequencing sample was made of blood. The TCR was taken from a young man with Graves' hyperthyroidism.

This receptor has the CDR3 CSAAALGREGYTF. The bases read TGCAGTGCCGCGGCCCTGGGGAGGGAAGGCTACACCTTC. The chain is assembled from TRBV20-1 and TRBJ1-2; the D gene assignment is ambiguous. Cut back by 6 bases and 8 bases, the V and J ends lie 19 bases apart. Including cysteine and phenylalanine, the CDR3 has 13 amino acids. Only the CDR3 DNA stays, 39 bases, in frame from base 1. The germline V gene (reference sequence) supplies CDR1 DFQATT and CDR2 SNEGSKA.